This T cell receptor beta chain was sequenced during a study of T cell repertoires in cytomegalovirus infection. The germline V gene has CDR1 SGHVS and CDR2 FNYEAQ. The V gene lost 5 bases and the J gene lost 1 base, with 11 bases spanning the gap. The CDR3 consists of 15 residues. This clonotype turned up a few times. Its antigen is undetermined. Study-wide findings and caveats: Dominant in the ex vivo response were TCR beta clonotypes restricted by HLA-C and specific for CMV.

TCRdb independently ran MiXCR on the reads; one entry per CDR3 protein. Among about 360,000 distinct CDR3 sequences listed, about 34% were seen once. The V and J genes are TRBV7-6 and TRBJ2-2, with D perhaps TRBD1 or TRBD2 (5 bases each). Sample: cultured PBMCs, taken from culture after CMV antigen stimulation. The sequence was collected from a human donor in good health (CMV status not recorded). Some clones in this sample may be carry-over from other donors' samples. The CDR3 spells CASSLFGGNTGELFF. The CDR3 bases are TGTGCCAGCAGCCTGTTTGGGGGGAACACCGGGGAGCTGTTTTTT.